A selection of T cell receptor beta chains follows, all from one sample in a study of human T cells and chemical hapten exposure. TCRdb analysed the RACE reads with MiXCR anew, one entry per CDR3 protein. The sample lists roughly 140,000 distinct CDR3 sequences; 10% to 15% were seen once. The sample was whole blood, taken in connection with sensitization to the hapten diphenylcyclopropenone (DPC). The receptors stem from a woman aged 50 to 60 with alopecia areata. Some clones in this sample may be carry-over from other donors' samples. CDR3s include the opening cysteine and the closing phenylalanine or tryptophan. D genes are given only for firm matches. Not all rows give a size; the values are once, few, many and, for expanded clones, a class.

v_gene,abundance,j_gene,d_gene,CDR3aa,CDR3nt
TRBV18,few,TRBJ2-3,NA,CASSPDEADTQYF,TGTGCCAGCTCACCCGACGAAGCAGATACGCAGTATTTT
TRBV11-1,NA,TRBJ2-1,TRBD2,CASSLARLAGEREQFF,TGTGCCAGCAGCTTAGCGCGGCTAGCGGGAGAGCGGGAGCAGTTCTTC
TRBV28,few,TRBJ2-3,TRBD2,CASSSLAGVDTQYF,TGTGCCAGCAGTTCACTAGCGGGAGTAGATACGCAGTATTTT
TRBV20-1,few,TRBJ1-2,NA,CSARDGTGRGYTF,TGCAGTGCTAGAGATGGGACCGGGAGGGGCTACACCTTC
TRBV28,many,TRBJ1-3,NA,CATSDFSSGNTIYF,TGTGCCACGTCGGACTTCAGCTCTGGAAACACCATATATTTT
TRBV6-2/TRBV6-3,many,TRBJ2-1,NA,CASRPRGTKDEQFF,TGTGCCAGCAGACCCCGGGGGACAAAGGATGAGCAGTTCTTC
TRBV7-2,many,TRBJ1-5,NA,CASSLDGSSNQPQHF,TGTGCCAGCAGCTTAGACGGGAGTAGCAATCAGCCCCAGCATTTT
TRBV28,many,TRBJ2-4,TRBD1,CASSSRQGRYIQYF,TGTGCCAGCAGTTCCCGACAGGGTCGGTACATTCAGTACTTC
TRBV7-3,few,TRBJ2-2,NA,CASSLTVAGELFF,TGTGCCAGCAGCTTAACAGTGGCCGGGGAGCTGTTTTTT
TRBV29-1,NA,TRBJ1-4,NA,CSALAGSEKLFF,TGCAGCGCCCTCGCCGGGAGTGAAAAACTGTTTTTT
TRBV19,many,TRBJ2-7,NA,CASSGVPPNEQYF,TGTGCCAGTAGTGGGGTTCCACCCAACGAGCAGTACTTC
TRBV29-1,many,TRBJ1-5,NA,CSVEVTVNQPQHF,TGCAGCGTTGAAGTGACGGTCAATCAGCCCCAGCATTTT
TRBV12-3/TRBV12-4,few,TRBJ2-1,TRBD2,CASSPHSGRDYNEQFF,TGTGCCAGCAGTCCCCATAGCGGGAGGGACTACAATGAGCAGTTCTTC
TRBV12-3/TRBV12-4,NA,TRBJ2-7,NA,CASSRGWYEQYF,TGTGCCAGCAGCCGAGGGTGGTACGAGCAGTACTTC
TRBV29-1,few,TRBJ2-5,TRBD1,CSVYRDRGPETQYF,TGCAGCGTGTACCGGGACAGGGGGCCAGAGACCCAGTACTTC
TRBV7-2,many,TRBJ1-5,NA,CASSLVGGGSGNQPQHF,TGTGCCAGCAGCTTAGTTGGGGGGGGCTCGGGCAATCAGCCCCAGCATTTT
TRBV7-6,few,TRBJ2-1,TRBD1,CASSLEQGANNEQFF,TGTGCCAGCAGCTTAGAACAGGGGGCGAACAATGAGCAGTTCTTC
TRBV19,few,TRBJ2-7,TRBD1,CASSSRRGQGYEQYF,TGTGCCAGTAGTTCCCGGAGGGGACAGGGATACGAGCAGTACTTC
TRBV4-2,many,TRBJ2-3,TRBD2,CASSQSGLAGGDTQYF,TGTGCCAGCAGCCAGTCGGGACTAGCGGGAGGAGATACGCAGTATTTT
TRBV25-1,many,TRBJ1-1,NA,CASIDEVEAFF,TGTGCCAGCATTGATGAAGTCGAGGCTTTCTTT
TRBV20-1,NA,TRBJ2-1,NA,CSVLGIAASYNEQFF,TGCAGTGTCCTAGGTATAGCGGCCTCCTACAATGAGCAGTTCTTC
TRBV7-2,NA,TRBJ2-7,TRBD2,CASSSDRLAGLPYEQYF,TGTGCCAGCAGCTCGGATCGACTAGCGGGGCTCCCCTACGAGCAGTACTTC
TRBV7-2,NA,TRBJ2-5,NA,CASSLDGQSTQYF,TGTGCCAGCAGCTTGGACGGACAGTCGACCCAGTACTTC
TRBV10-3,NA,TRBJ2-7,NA,CATTPREAYEQYF,TGTGCCACCACGCCCAGGGAAGCCTACGAGCAGTACTTC
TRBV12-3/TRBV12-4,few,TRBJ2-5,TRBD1,CASSTGAQETQYF,TGTGCCAGCAGCACAGGGGCTCAAGAGACCCAGTACTTC
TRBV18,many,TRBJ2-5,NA,CASSQVGGETQYF,TGTGCCAGCTCTCAGGTTGGCGGAGAGACCCAGTACTTC
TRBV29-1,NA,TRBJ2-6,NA,CSVANPPGANVLTF,TGCAGCGTTGCAAACCCCCCTGGGGCCAACGTCCTGACTTTC
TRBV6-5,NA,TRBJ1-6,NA,CASSSGGRVNSPLHF,TGTGCCAGCAGCTCCGGGGGACGGGTTAATTCACCCCTCCACTTT
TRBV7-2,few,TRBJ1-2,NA,CASSFGQTLNYGYTF,TGTGCCAGCAGCTTCGGACAGACCCTTAACTATGGCTACACCTTC
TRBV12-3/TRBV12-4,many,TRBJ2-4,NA,CASSLAQEKNIQYF,TGTGCCAGCAGTTTAGCCCAGGAGAAAAACATTCAGTACTTC
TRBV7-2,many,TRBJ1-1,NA,CASSQTHLSSATEAFF,TGTGCCAGCAGCCAGACCCACTTATCGAGCGCCACTGAAGCTTTCTTT
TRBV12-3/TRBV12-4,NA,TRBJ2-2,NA,CASRSGELFF,TGTGCCAGCAGGAGCGGGGAGCTGTTTTTT
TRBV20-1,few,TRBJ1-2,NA,CSAPYYGYTF,TGCAGTGCTCCCTACTATGGCTACACCTTC
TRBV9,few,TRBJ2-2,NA,CASSAFGAGELFF,NA
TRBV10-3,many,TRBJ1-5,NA,CAISKQIGDQPQHF,TGTGCCATCAGTAAACAAATCGGCGATCAGCCCCAGCATTTT
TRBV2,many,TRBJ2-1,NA,CASDISGSKAYNEQFF,TGTGCCAGCGACATATCCGGCTCCAAGGCCTACAATGAGCAGTTCTTC
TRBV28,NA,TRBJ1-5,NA,CASRGSHQPQHF,TGTGCCAGCAGGGGCAGCCATCAGCCCCAGCATTTT
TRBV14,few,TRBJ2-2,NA,CASSPARAGELFF,TGTGCCAGCAGCCCCGCGCGTGCCGGGGAGCTGTTTTTT
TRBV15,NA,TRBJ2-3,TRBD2,CATSRSPTSGRAGTQYF,TGTGCCACCAGCAGATCCCCCACTAGCGGGAGGGCCGGTACGCAGTATTTT
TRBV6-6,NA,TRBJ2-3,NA,CASSWDRTDTQYF,TGTGCCAGCAGTTGGGACCGCACAGATACGCAGTATTTT
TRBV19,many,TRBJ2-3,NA,CASSTRPDGGDTQYF,TGTGCCAGTAGTACCCGACCGGACGGCGGGGATACGCAGTATTTT
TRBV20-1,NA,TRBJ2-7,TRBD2,CSASPVAGLSYEQYF,TGCAGTGCTAGTCCCGTAGCGGGGCTCTCCTACGAGCAGTACTTC
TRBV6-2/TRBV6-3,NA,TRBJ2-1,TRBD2,CASTTTSGIFNEQFF,TGTGCCAGCACCACGACTAGCGGGATATTTAATGAGCAGTTCTTC
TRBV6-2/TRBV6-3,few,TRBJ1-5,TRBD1,CASTTFSGQSNQPQHF,TGTGCCAGCACCACTTTCTCGGGACAGAGCAATCAGCCCCAGCATTTT
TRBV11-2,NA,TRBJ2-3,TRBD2,CASRGTSGRTDTQYF,TGTGCCAGCAGGGGTACTAGCGGGAGGACAGATACGCAGTATTTT
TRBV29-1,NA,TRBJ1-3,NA,CSVEDPDSGNTIYF,TGCAGCGTTGAAGATCCAGACTCTGGAAACACCATATATTTT
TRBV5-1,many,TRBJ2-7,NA,CASSSHVASEQYF,TGCGCCAGCAGCTCCCACGTAGCGAGCGAGCAGTACTTC